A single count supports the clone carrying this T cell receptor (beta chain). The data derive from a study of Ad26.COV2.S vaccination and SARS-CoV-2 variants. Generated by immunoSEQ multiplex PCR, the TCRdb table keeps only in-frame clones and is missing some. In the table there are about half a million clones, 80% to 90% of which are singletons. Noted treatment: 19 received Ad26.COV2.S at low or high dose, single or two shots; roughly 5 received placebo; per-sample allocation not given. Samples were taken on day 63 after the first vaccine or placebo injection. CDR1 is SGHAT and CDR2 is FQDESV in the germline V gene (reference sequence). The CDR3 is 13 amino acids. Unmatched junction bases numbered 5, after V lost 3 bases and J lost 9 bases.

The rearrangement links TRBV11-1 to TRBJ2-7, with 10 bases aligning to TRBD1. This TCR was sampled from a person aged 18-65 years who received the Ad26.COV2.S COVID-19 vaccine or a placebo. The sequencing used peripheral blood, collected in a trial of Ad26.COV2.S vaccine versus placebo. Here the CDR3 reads CASSFRDRGVQYF. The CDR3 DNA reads TGTGCCAGCAGCTTCCGGGACAGGGGAGTGCAGTACTTC.